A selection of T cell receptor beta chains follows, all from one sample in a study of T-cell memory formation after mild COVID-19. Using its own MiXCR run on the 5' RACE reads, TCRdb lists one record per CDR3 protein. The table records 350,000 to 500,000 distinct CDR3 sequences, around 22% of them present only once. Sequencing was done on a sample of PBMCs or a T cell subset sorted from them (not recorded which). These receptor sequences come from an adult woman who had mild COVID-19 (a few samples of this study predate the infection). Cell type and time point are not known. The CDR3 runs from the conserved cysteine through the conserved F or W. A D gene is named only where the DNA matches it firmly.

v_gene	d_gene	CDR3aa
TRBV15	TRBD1	CATSRDGTGIPGTEAFF
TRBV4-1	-	CASSQINSNQPQHF
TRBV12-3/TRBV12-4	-	CASTQGHANEKLFF
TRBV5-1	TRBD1	CASSTPTGGVETSTDTQYF
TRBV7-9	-	CASSTLDTGELFF
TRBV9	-	CASSTPGMDGELFF
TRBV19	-	CASSIWVATNEKLFF
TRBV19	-	CASSLPTTILHGELFF
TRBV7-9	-	CASSQNPRAPAFF
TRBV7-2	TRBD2	CASSPGTSGRFEQYF
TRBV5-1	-	CASSLRESGANVLTF
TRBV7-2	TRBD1	CASSPRDRGLSGYTF
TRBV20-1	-	CSAKGQNTEAFF
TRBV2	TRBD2	CASSVVRGGTDTQYF
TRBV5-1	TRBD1	CASSPGQGSADTQYF
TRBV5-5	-	CASSSETYTDTQYF
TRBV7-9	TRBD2	CASSPGTSGGAYEQYF
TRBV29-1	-	CSVNLGNSGNTIYF
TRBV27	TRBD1	CASSLSRGWDTQYF
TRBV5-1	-	CASSSGLWDPSNTGELFF
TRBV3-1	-	CASSQDMREAFF
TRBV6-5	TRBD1	CASSYLTGGTEAFF
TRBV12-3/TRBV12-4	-	CASSLWASEDTQYF
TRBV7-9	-	CASSLALGLLDEQYF
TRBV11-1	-	CASSLQDSYYEQYF
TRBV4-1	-	CASSQDPTFSEAFF
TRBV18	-	CASSPPTRSYEQYF
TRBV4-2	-	CASSQEDSQGWEQYF
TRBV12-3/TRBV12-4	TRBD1	CASSRRGLGYTEAFF
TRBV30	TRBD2	CAWSPGLAGGVGAYEQYF
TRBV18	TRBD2	CASSPPGVAGGRTDTQYF
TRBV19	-	CASSIGISPLHF
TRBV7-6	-	CASSLADDNEQYF
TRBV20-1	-	CSARSAGLAKNIQYF
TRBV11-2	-	CASSLEGGTYEQYF
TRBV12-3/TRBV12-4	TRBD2	CASSGTSGNVEQYF
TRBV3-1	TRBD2	CASSRTSGGAEQFF
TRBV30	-	CASDRLNTGELFF
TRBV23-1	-	CASSQSRGKGYTF
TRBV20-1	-	CSALDRSSYEQYF
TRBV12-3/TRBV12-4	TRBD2	CASSLVAGDTGELFF
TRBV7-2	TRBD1	CASSPGGSRDTQYF
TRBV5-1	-	CASSYRGELTEAFF
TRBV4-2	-	CASSHGGAGTGELFF
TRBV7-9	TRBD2	CASSSGLAVTGELFF